These 14 T cell receptor beta chains share one sample of origin, sequenced in a study of CD8+ T cells in alopecia areata. Reverse transcription of extracted RNA yielded cDNA, which provided the sequencing template. Only in-frame clones appear in the TCRdb table, and some are missing; sequencing was by immunoSEQ multiplex PCR. The sample consists of over 150,000 clones, 40% to 65% of them appearing once. Stated treatment: oral pan-JAK inhibitor, 5-10 mg twice daily. The specimen was CD8+ T cells sorted from blood, collected at week 24, from a patient treated with tofacitinib. Receptors were obtained from a human donor with alopecia areata.

This clone was seen a handful of times. The V call is TRBV16, the J call TRBJ1-4, with D possibly TRBD1 on 6 matching bases. Germline CDR1 and CDR2: KGHSY and FQNENV. V lost 1 base and J 6 bases, leaving 15 bases between the germline ends. The CDR3 contains 16 residues. In DNA form, the CDR3 reads TGTGCCAGCAGCCAATTGCCCGGGACATCCGATGAAAAACTGTTTTTT. Translated: CASSQLPGTSDEKLFF.

The CDR3 region has the DNA TGTGCCAGCAGCTCCCGAAAAACTCGAGAGACCCAGTACTTC. Amino acids: CASSSRKTRETQYF. The chain is built from TRBV11-3 and TRBJ2-5; D not certain. Germline V gene sequence: CDR1 SGHNT, CDR2 YENEEA. V was pared by 4 bases and J by 4 bases, with 13 bases between. This CDR3 spans 14 amino acids.

CDR3 protein: CASYLEGETQYF. The CDR3 DNA follows: TGCGCCAGCTATCTAGAGGGGGAGACCCAGTACTTC. The rearrangement uses TRBV5-1 and TRBJ2-5; perhaps D is TRBD1 or TRBD2 (5 bases each). Germline CDR1 SGHRS, CDR2 YFSETQ. This CDR3 comprises 12 residues. Trimming left V 7 bases short and J 5 bases short, with 12 bases between. The complete variable domain, with remaining parts taken from reference TRBV5-1 and TRBJ2-5, reads KAGVTQTPRYLIKTRGQQVTLSCSPISGHRSVSWYQQTPGQGLQFLFEYFSETQRNKGNFPGRFSGRQFSNSRSEMNVSTLELGDSALYLCASYLEGETQYFGPGTRLLVL.

This clone occurred once. It may be a read error: a sequence one base away is much more abundant. V usage is TRBV13 and J usage is TRBJ2-5; possible D gene TRBD2, 6 bases. The CDR3 has 13 amino acids. Germline assignment: CDR1 PRHDT and CDR2 FYEKMQ (reference sequence). Trimming took 3 bases from V and 5 from J, leaving 10 bases between them. The CDR3 loop reads CASSLGGWETQYF. The CDR3 DNA reads as TGTGCCAGCAGCTTGGGGGGATGGGAGACCCAGTACTTC.

This clone came up once. The CDR3 coding sequence is TGCGCCAGCAGCTTAGAGACACTCGTGGATGAGCAGTTCTTC. This encodes CASSLETLVDEQFF. This chain connects TRBV5-1 to TRBJ2-1, with no clear D. Germline V CDR1 and CDR2: SGHRS, YFSETQ. The CDR3 totals 14 residues. The ends were cut back, 2 bases at V and 8 bases at J, with 14 bases in the middle.

The chain combines TRBV15 with TRBJ2-1; no firm D call. Trimming took 5 bases from V and 7 from J, leaving 9 bases between them. The CDR3 is 12 residues long. In germline, CDR1 is LNHNV, CDR2 YYDKDF (reference sequence). The CDR3 protein is CATSETGNEQFF. Here the CDR3 DNA reads TGTGCCACCAGCGAGACTGGGAATGAGCAGTTCTTC.

This chain links TRBV4-3 with TRBJ1-4; TRBD1 matches 7 bases. The germline CDR1 and CDR2 sequences are LGHNA and YSLEER. The CDR3 runs 15 residues. J lost 10 bases, V lost 1 base, and 9 bases had no gene match. Here the CDR3 DNA reads TGCGCCAGCAGCCAAGGAACAGGGGAGGTGGCAAAACTGTTTTTT. This gives the protein CASSQGTGEVAKLFF.

The chain recombines TRBV4-3 with TRBJ2-7, with TRBD2 matching 8 bases. Per germline, CDR1 LGHNA and CDR2 YSLEER. There are 15 residues in the CDR3. With 0 bases clipped from V and 2 bases from J, the junction kept 3 bases outside the gene matches. The DNA for the CDR3 is TGCGCCAGCAGCCAAGATGCGGGGGGAACCTACGAGCAGTACTTC. This sequence encodes CASSQDAGGTYEQYF.

Regarding this clone: The same CDR3 also results from other DNA sequences found in this sample. The chain links TRBV30 to TRBJ2-7; 11 positions match TRBD1. Losses at the gene ends were 5 bases for V and 3 bases for J; bases not matched to a gene: 3. The CDR3 runs 13 residues. Germline V gene lookup returns CDR1 GTSNPN and CDR2 SVGIG (reference sequence). The CDR3 bases are TGTGCCTGGTCCGGGACAGGGGGCTACGAGCAGTACTTC. Translation gives CAWSGTGGYEQYF.

This clone was picked up a small number of times. The V gene is TRBV9, the J gene TRBJ1-1; D uncertain. Looked up from germline, CDR1 is SGDLS and CDR2 is YYNGEE. The ends were cut back, 0 bases at V and 2 bases at J, with 11 bases in the middle. CDR3 length equals 15 residues. CDR3 residues: CASSVATGPNTEAFF. The CDR3 DNA follows: TGTGCCAGCAGCGTAGCCACCGGGCCAAACACTGAAGCTTTCTTT.

V usage is TRBV19 and J usage is TRBJ2-1; the D gene could be TRBD1 or TRBD2 (5 bases each). The CDR3 spans 15 residues. V shed 0 bases and J shed 3 bases, with 9 bases lying between them. Germline V CDR1 and CDR2: LNHDA, SQIVND (reference sequence). The CDR3 is CASSIDGTGYNEQFF. The CDR3 nucleotides are TGTGCCAGTAGTATAGATGGGACGGGCTACAATGAGCAGTTCTTC.

This clone came up a few times. J is TRBJ1-1 and V is TRBV29-1, with 7 bases lining up with TRBD1. Germline V gene lookup returns CDR1 SQVTM and CDR2 ANQGSEA. J gave up 0 bases and V 6 bases, and 7 bases lay outside the gene matches. The CDR3 runs 14 residues. CDR3 in amino acids: CSVIQGDLNTEAFF. The CDR3 bases are TGCAGCGTCATTCAGGGGGACTTGAACACTGAAGCTTTCTTT.

J is TRBJ2-3 and V is TRBV5-1, with D possibly TRBD2 on 6 matching bases. CDR3 length: 18 residues. V was shortened by 5 bases and J by 4 bases, with 26 bases between the two germline ends. Germline V CDR1 and CDR2: SGHRS, YFSETQ. The CDR3: CASSYTLTGDPRADTQYF. In DNA, the CDR3 is TGCGCCAGCAGTTACACTCTTACGGGGGACCCACGGGCAGATACGCAGTATTTT.

This clone was recorded a few times. Written as DNA, the CDR3 is TGTGCCAGCAGCTTGGACCGGATACATGCTTTCTTT. It yields the protein CASSLDRIHAFF. The chain combines TRBV5-6 with TRBJ1-1; D is unclear. CDR3 size: 12 residues. Germline CDR1 and CDR2: SGHDT and YYEEEE. Trimming stripped 0 bases from V and 11 bases from J, with 11 bases between.